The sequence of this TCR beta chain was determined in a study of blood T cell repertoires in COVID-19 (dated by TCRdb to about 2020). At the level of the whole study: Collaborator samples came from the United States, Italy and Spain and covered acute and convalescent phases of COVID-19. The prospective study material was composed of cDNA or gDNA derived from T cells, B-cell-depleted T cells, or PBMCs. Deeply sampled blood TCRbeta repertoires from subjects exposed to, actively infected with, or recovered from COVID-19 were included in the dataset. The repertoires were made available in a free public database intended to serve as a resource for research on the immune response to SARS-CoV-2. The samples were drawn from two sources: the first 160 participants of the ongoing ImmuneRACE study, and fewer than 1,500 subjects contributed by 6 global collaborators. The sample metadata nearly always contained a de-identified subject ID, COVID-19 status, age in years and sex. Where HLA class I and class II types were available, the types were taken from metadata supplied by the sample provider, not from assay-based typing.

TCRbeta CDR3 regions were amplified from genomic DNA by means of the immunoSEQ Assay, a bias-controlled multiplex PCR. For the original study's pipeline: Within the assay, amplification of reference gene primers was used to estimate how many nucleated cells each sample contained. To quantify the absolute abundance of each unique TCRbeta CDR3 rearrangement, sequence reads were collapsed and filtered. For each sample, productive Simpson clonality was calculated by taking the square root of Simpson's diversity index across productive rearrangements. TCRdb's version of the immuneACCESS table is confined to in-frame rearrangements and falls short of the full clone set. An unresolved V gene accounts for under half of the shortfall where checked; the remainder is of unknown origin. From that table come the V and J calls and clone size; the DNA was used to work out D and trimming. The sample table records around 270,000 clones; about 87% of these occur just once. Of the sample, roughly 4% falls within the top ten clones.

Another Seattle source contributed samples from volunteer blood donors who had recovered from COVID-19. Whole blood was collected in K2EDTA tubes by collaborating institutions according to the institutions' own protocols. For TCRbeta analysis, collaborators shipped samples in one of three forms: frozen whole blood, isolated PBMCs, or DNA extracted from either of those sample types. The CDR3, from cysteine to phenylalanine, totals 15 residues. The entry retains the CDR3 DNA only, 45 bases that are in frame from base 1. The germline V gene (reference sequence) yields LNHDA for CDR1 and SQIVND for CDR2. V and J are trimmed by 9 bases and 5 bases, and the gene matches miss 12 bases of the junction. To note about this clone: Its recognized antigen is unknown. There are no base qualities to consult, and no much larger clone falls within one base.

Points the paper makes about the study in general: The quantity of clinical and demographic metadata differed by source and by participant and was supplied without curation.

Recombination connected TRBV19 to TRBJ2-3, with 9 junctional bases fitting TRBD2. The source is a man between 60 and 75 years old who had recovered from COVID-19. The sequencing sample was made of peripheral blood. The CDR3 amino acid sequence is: CASRGRGTRVDTQYF. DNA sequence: TGTGCCAGCCGCGGGAGGGGGACAAGGGTAGATACGCAGTATTTT.